This T cell receptor beta chain was captured by sequencing in a study of beta chain features in type 1 diabetes. Sequenced material consisted of expressed TCRB transcripts (all of the isolated RNA was reverse transcribed). Measured with immunoSEQ multiplex PCR; TCRdb has only the in-frame clones, and not every one. Among about 660,000 clones listed, roughly an eighth were seen once. Study observations and caveats: Type 1 diabetes patients showed a moderate but significant shortening of TCRB CDR3s in all four CD4+ subsets.

This clone was counted only a few times. What it recognizes is unknown. Germline-derived CDR1 and CDR2 are SQVTM and ANQGSEA. Deletions cut 3 bases from V and 0 bases from J, with 7 bases between. This CDR3 spans 13 amino acids. Source material: naive CD4+ T cells from blood. This chain joins TRBV29-1 and TRBJ2-3; no definite D call. The TCR was taken from a man younger than 35 with type 1 diabetes. CDR3 amino acids: CSVEGVSTDTQYF. The CDR3 DNA reads TGCAGCGTTGAGGGTGTTAGCACAGATACGCAGTATTTT.